These 10 T cell receptor beta chains originate from one sample sequenced in a study of OX40 agonist ivuxolimab in advanced cancers. Using immunoSEQ multiplex PCR, the repertoire was profiled, and TCRdb retains in-frame clones only, with some absent. Altogether around 73,000 clones are present, more than 80% being singletons, with the ten largest covering about 10%. The sequencing here drew on CD4+ or CD8+ T cells sorted from blood, taken in a trial of the OX40 agonist ivuxolimab. The source is an adult with an advanced solid tumor such as melanoma, head and neck, liver or kidney cancer.

This chain links TRBV27 with TRBJ1-4, with 8 bases matching TRBD1. The CDR3 has 16 amino acids. Germline trimming cut 3 bases from V and 0 bases from J; bases unmatched to any gene: 3. CDR1 and CDR2 (germline): MNHEY, SMNVEV (reference sequence). The CDR3 sequence is CASSFLRGPTNEKLFF. The CDR3 coding sequence is TGTGCCAGCAGTTTCCTCAGGGGGCCAACTAATGAAAAACTGTTTTTT.

The chain employs TRBV19 and TRBJ1-2, with D maybe TRBD1 (5 bases). V lost 1 base and J lost 1, with 13 bases in between. The CDR3 runs to 16 residues. Germline assignment: CDR1 LNHDA and CDR2 SQIVND (reference sequence). CDR3 loop: CASSIVGQGLNYGYTF. DNA for the CDR3: TGTGCCAGTAGTATAGTCGGGCAGGGCCTTAACTATGGCTACACCTTC.

The chain couples TRBV28 to TRBJ2-1; TRBD2 agrees at 11 bases. Germline CDR1 is MDHEN and CDR2 is SYDVKM. The CDR3 runs to 15 residues. V shed 3 bases, J shed 8 bases, and the junction held 6 bases outside the gene matches. The CDR3 nucleotides are TGTGCCAGCAGTTTTCCTAGCGGGAGGATCGATGAGCAGTTCTTC. Translated: CASSFPSGRIDEQFF.

This clone was seen once. Other DNA sequences of this sample code for an identical CDR3. The chain employs TRBV28 and TRBJ2-7; D possibly corresponds to TRBD1 (6 bases). With 6 bases removed from V and 6 bases from J, the gap between germline ends came to 18 bases. Looked up from germline, CDR1 is MDHEN and CDR2 is SYDVKM. This CDR3 spans 14 amino acids. The CDR3 DNA is TGTGCCAGCAGCCTGGCAGGGGATTCTTTCGAGCAGTACTTC. It codes for CASSLAGDSFEQYF. The variable domain in full, completed from reference TRBV28 and TRBJ2-7, reads DVKVTQSSRYLVKRTGEKVFLECVQDMDHENMFWYRQDPGLGLRLIYFSYDVKMKEKGDIPEGYSVSREKKERFSLILESASTNQTSMYLCASSLAGDSFEQYFGPGTRLTVT.

V gene TRBV30 combines with J gene TRBJ2-7; 8 bases fit TRBD2. CDR1 and CDR2 (germline): GTSNPN, SVGIG (reference sequence). Trimming cost V 5 bases and J 3 bases; bases outside gene matches: 6. The CDR3 runs to 13 residues. CDR3 bases: TGTGCCTGGGCGGGGGGCCTGAACTACGAGCAGTACTTC. Translated, it gives CAWAGGLNYEQYF. Together with reference TRBV30 and TRBJ2-7, the CDR3 gives the full variable domain: SQTIHQWPATLVQPVGSPLSLECTVEGTSNPNLYWYRQAAGRGLQLLFYSVGIGQISSEVPQNLSASRPQDRQFILSSKKLLLSDSGFYLCAWAGGLNYEQYFGPGTRLTVT.

CDR3 coding DNA: TGCGCCAGCAGCTCCAGTAGCGGGGGGCTGCCACGCGAGCAGTACTTC. It yields the protein CASSSSSGGLPREQYF. The chain links TRBV5-1 to TRBJ2-7; 10 nucleotides align to TRBD2. Germline values: CDR1 SGHRS, CDR2 YFSETQ. The V segment lost 3 bases and the J segment 6 bases; nucleotides outside the gene matches: 12. This CDR3 comprises 16 residues.

The chain couples TRBV29-1 to TRBJ2-2; D gene unclear. CDR1 and CDR2 (germline): SQVTM, ANQGSEA. Trimming shortened V by 7 bases and J by 2 bases, and 14 bases separated the two germline ends. This CDR3 comprises 14 residues. DNA of the CDR3: TGCAGCGCCCCTCGCCCAGACAACACCGGGGAGCTGTTTTTT. Amino acids: CSAPRPDNTGELFF.

Only one count was recorded for this clone. The chain is built from TRBV14 and TRBJ2-7, with 8 nucleotides matching TRBD1. Trimming removed 0 bases from V and 5 bases from J; junction bases left unmatched: 6. The CDR3 is 15 amino acids. Germline assignment: CDR1 SGHDN and CDR2 FVKESK. This CDR3 reads CASSQDRTGNHEQYF. DNA for the CDR3: TGTGCCAGCAGCCAAGATAGGACAGGGAACCACGAGCAGTACTTC.

The gene calls are TRBV5-1 and TRBJ2-3; TRBD1 is a possible D gene (5 bases). The length of the CDR3 is 15 residues. The germline V gene encodes CDR1 SGHRS and CDR2 YFSETQ. V was pared by 4 bases and J by 3 bases, with 15 bases between. The DNA for the CDR3 is TGCGCCAGCAGCCTAAGACAAGGGGCGACAGATACGCAGTATTTT. Translating gives CASSLRQGATDTQYF.

This chain connects TRBV9 to TRBJ2-2, with D tentatively TRBD2 (6 bases). The V end lost 5 bases, the J end lost 6 bases, and 20 bases lay between the germline ends. CDR3 size: 16 residues. CDR1 and CDR2 from the germline V gene are SGDLS and YYNGEE. The DNA for the CDR3 is TGTGCCAGCAGTGCCCCCCGGGGAGGATTTTCCGGGGAGCTGTTTTTT. Translation gives CASSAPRGGFSGELFF.